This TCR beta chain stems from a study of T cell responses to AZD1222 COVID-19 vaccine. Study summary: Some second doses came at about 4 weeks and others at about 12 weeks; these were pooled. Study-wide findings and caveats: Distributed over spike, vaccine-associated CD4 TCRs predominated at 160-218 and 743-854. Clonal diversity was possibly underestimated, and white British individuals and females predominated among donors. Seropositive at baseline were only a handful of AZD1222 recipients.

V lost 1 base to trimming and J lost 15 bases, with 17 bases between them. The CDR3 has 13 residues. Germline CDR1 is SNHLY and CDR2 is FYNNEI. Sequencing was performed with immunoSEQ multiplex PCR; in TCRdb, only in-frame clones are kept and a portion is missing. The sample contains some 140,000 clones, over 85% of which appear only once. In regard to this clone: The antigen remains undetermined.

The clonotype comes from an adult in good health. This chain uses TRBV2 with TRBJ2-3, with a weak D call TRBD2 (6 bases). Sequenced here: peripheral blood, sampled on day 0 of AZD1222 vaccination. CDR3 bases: TGTGCCAGCAGTGAAGAAATGGCGGGACGGCCATATTTT. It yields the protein CASSEEMAGRPYF.